The clone carrying this T cell receptor beta chain was seen only a few times. These data originate in a study of T cells of healthy individuals. TCRdb re-called the 5' RACE reads through MiXCR, storing one row per CDR3 protein. The sample has 60,000 to 70,000 distinct CDR3 sequences; about 16% are singletons. Germline values: CDR1 SGHTA, CDR2 FQGTGA. After removal of 2 bases from V and 6 bases from J, the junction contained 5 bases not matched to a gene. The CDR3 loop spans 14 amino acids. The TCR was taken from a human donor in good health. The V and J genes are TRBV7-3 and TRBJ2-7; 9 positions match TRBD2. For the CDR3, the DNA is TGTGCCAGCAGCTTAGCGGGGGGGGATAGCGAGCAGTACTTC. Amino acid sequence: CASSLAGGDSEQYF. Combining the CDR3 with reference TRBV7-3 and TRBJ2-7 gives the whole variable domain GAGVSQTPSNKVTEKGKYVELRCDPISGHTALYWYRQSLGQGPEFLIYFQGTGAADDSGLPNDRFFAVRPEGSVSTLKIQRTERGDSAVYLCASSLAGGDSEQYFGPGTRLTVT.